These 19 T cell receptor beta chains originate from one sample sequenced in a study of technical replicates of blood from a handful of donors. TCRdb keeps only in-frame clones here, not all; method: immunoSEQ multiplex PCR. The data show approximately 70,000 clones, about 90% seen once. The sequenced material came from T cells isolated from PBMCs. All receptors come from a human donor in good health.

This clone was detected once. The V call is TRBV5-6, the J call TRBJ2-7; 7 bases line up with TRBD1. Germline CDR1 and CDR2: SGHDT and YYEEEE. The J segment lost 6 bases and the V segment lost 3 bases, leaving 18 bases of the junction unmatched. The CDR3 length is 17 residues. As DNA, the CDR3 is TGTGCCAGCAGCTCGCCCTACGAAGACAGGGCCTATCCCGAGCAGTACTTC. This translates into CASSSPYEDRAYPEQYF.

The chain joins TRBV7-2 to TRBJ2-5; 8 positions agree with TRBD2. CDR1 and CDR2 from the germline V gene are SGHTA and FQGNSA. CDR3 length: 15 amino acids. The ends lost 5 bases at V and 4 bases at J; junction bases unmatched: 9. CDR3 region: CASSLGPGGLETQYF. Here the CDR3 DNA reads TGTGCCAGCAGCCTAGGACCGGGGGGGTTAGAGACCCAGTACTTC.

This clone was seen a single time. The chain carries TRBV4-2 and TRBJ2-3, with no clear D. Trimming removed 1 base from V and 4 bases from J, with 3 bases in between. The germline V gene has CDR1 LGHNA and CDR2 YNFKEQ. This CDR3 spans 12 amino acids. The CDR3 DNA reads TGTGCCAGCAGCCAAGTCTCAGATACGCAGTATTTT. It encodes CASSQVSDTQYF.

As for this clone: Germline is not matched at one junction end, which may reflect a read error. The rearrangement joins TRBV19 to TRBJ2-1, with D perhaps matching TRBD1 (6 bases). Germline CDR1 LNHDA, CDR2 SQIVND (reference sequence). The length of the CDR3 is 12 residues. In DNA, the CDR3 is TGTGCCAGTATGGGTTGGTGGGGGCTAACGGTCTTC. Encoded protein: CASMGWWGLTVF.

The V call is TRBV7-2, the J call TRBJ2-1, with 9 bases identical to TRBD1. Germline CDR1 reads SGHTA; CDR2 reads FQGNSA. The CDR3 loop spans 17 amino acids. V was pared by 4 bases and J by 2 bases, with 9 bases of the junction left unmatched. CDR3 protein: CASSSRTGALAYNEQFF. CDR3 nucleotide sequence: TGTGCCAGCAGCTCCCGGACAGGGGCTTTAGCCTACAATGAGCAGTTCTTC. The complete variable domain, with remaining parts taken from reference TRBV7-2 and TRBJ2-1, reads GAGVSQSPSNKVTEKGKDVELRCDPISGHTALYWYRQSLGQGLEFLIYFQGNSAPDKSGLPSDRFSAERTGGSVSTLTIQRTQQEDSAVYLCASSSRTGALAYNEQFFGPGTRLTVL.

The chain combines TRBV7-8 with TRBJ1-1; 8 bases match TRBD1. Germline values: CDR1 SGHVS, CDR2 FQNEAQ. This CDR3 spans 14 amino acids. V was pared by 5 bases and J by 5 bases, with 7 bases of the junction left unmatched. CDR3 coding DNA: TGTGCCAGCAGCGTTACAGGGGGGAAGACTGAAGCTTTCTTT. Translated: CASSVTGGKTEAFF.

This chain connects TRBV21-1 to TRBJ2-7; the listed D gene, TRBD2, was not tested against the DNA. TRBV21-1 is a known pseudogene. The CDR3 totals 16 residues. CDR3 sequence reads: CASSKLASGGGYEQYF. Here the CDR3 DNA reads TGTGCCAGCAGCAAATTGGCTAGCGGGGGGGGCTACGAGCAGTACTTC.

The CDR3 region has the DNA TGTGCCAGCAGCTCGGTAAGGGACTCATACAATGAGCAGTTCTTC. Its translation is CASSSVRDSYNEQFF. The chain carries TRBV7-2 and TRBJ2-1, with D possibly TRBD2 on 6 matching bases. From germline, CDR1 is SGHTA and CDR2 FQGNSA. CDR3 length equals 15 residues. V lost 4 bases to trimming and J lost 4 bases, with 14 bases between them.

The rearrangement joins TRBV23-1 to TRBJ2-7, with TRBD2 identical over 7 bases. TRBV23-1 is recorded as an ORF, its role being uncertain. The CDR3 length is 19 residues. V dropped 0 bases and J dropped 0; count of bases not matched to a gene: 14. The CDR3 region is CASSQSVKGLAGSSYEQYF. CDR3 DNA sequence: TGCGCCAGCAGTCAATCAGTAAAGGGGTTAGCGGGTTCCTCCTACGAGCAGTACTTC.

The chain couples TRBV6-5 to TRBJ1-2; possible D gene TRBD1, 5 bases. The CDR3 has 13 amino acids. The germline gives CDR1 MNHEY, CDR2 SVGAGI. Trimming stripped 6 bases from V and 1 base from J, with 9 bases between. For the CDR3, the DNA is TGTGCCAGCAGCCGACAGATTAACTATGGCTACACCTTC. This sequence encodes CASSRQINYGYTF.

The chain employs TRBV5-1 and TRBJ1-1; D is perhaps TRBD1 (5 bases). Germline V CDR1 and CDR2: SGHRS, YFSETQ. V was shortened by 4 bases and J by 6 bases, with 10 bases between the two germline ends. CDR3 size: 12 residues. As DNA, the CDR3 is TGCGCCAGCAGCCCGGACACCTCTGAAGCTTTCTTT. It codes for CASSPDTSEAFF. The whole variable domain, filled in from reference TRBV5-1 and TRBJ1-1, reads KAGVTQTPRYLIKTRGQQVTLSCSPISGHRSVSWYQQTPGQGLQFLFEYFSETQRNKGNFPGRFSGRQFSNSRSEMNVSTLELGDSALYLCASSPDTSEAFFGQGTRLTVV.

The V gene is TRBV5-5, the J gene TRBJ2-7; TRBD2 agrees at 7 bases. The germline V gene has CDR1 SGHKS and CDR2 YYEKEE (reference sequence). The CDR3 is made up of 15 amino acids. V was clipped by 2 bases and J by 4 bases; unmatched bases: 9. The CDR3 loop reads CASSFPESGNYEQYF. CDR3 coding DNA: TGTGCCAGCAGCTTCCCGGAGAGCGGGAATTACGAGCAGTACTTC. Variable domain in full (rest from reference TRBV5-5 and TRBJ2-7): DAGVTQSPTHLIKTRGQQVTLRCSPISGHKSVSWYQQVLGQGPQFIFQYYEKEERGRGNFPDRFSARQFPNYSSELNVNALLLGDSALYLCASSFPESGNYEQYFGPGTRLTVT.

The chain links TRBV5-4 to TRBJ2-3, with D unclear. The CDR3 has 15 residues. Trimming pared 0 bases from V and 2 bases from J, leaving 10 bases between. The germline V gene encodes CDR1 SGHNT and CDR2 YYREEE (reference sequence). CDR3 DNA: TGTGCCAGCAGCTTGGACATTTCTCTCACAGATACGCAGTATTTT. This sequence encodes CASSLDISLTDTQYF.

The chain uses TRBV10-3 and TRBJ1-2; D uncertain. The CDR3 loop spans 15 amino acids. Germline-derived CDR1 and CDR2 are ENHRY and SYGVKD. With 6 bases removed from V and 1 base from J, the gap between germline ends came to 15 bases. The CDR3 region has the DNA TGTGCCATCAGGTCGACGGCAGGAAGTAACTATGGCTACACCTTC. Protein sequence: CAIRSTAGSNYGYTF.

J is TRBJ1-5 and V is TRBV7-3; D is possibly TRBD1 (6 bases). The CDR3 totals 13 residues. V was pared by 1 base and J by 5 bases, with 6 bases between. Germline V gene data show CDR1 as SGHTA and CDR2 as FQGTGA. The CDR3 DNA reads TGTGCCAGCAGCTTAAAGGGGGATCAGCCCCAGCATTTT. It translates to CASSLKGDQPQHF.

The rearrangement joins TRBV2 to TRBJ1-2, with D possibly TRBD1 on 6 matching bases. V was cut by 5 bases and J by 7 bases, with 17 bases left in between. Germline CDR1 reads SNHLY; CDR2 reads FYNNEI. The CDR3 loop spans 14 amino acids. The CDR3 bases are TGTGCCAGCAGTCAGGACAGAAGCACCGGTGGCTACACCTTC. Amino acid sequence: CASSQDRSTGGYTF.

The chain has TRBV19 and TRBJ2-4; 10 nucleotides line up with TRBD1. J gave up 6 bases and V 4 bases, and 0 bases lay outside the gene matches. The V gene's germline CDR1 is LNHDA and CDR2 SQIVND (reference sequence). This CDR3 is 13 amino acids long. The DNA for the CDR3 is TGTGCCAGTAGTAGACAGGGGGCAAACATTCAGTACTTC. It encodes CASSRQGANIQYF.

The chain combines TRBV19 with TRBJ2-3; D might be TRBD2 (6 bases). The V end was cut by 5 bases, the J end by 6 bases, with 15 bases between. Germline V gene data show CDR1 as LNHDA and CDR2 as SQIVND (reference sequence). There are 14 residues in the CDR3. This CDR3 reads CASSVASAGDTQYF. The CDR3 region has the DNA TGTGCCAGTAGTGTGGCTAGCGCAGGGGATACGCAGTATTTT.

This chain connects TRBV6-5 to TRBJ1-2; 9 bases are a match to TRBD1. Germline V gene lookup returns CDR1 MNHEY and CDR2 SVGAGI. V was clipped by 6 bases and J by 5 bases; unmatched bases: 4. This CDR3 has 13 residues. CDR3 protein: CASRQGARYGYTF. CDR3 DNA sequence: TGTGCCAGCAGACAGGGGGCAAGATATGGCTACACCTTC.